The 22 T cell receptor beta chains given below trace back to one sample, sequenced in a study of tumor and adjacent non-tumor tissue in lung cancer. The template was RNA from unsorted bulk tissue. The library came from three nested PCR rounds adapted from ARM-PCR protocols. Each CDR3 protein gets one entry after TCRdb re-called the multiplex PCR reads with MiXCR. The sample records some 93,000 distinct CDR3 sequences, about 66% being singletons. Sequencing was carried out using lung tumor tissue. The receptor set was obtained from a man in his 60s with non-small cell lung cancer.

A word on this clonotype: Its ends do not fully match the called genes, so a read error is possible. The chain carries TRBV4-1 and TRBJ1-5; D is perhaps TRBD1 (5 bases). Germline values: CDR1 MGHRA, CDR2 YSYEKL. CDR3 size: 13 residues. The CDR3 protein is CASSGGADQPHHF. CDR3 DNA sequence: TGCGCCAGTAGCGGGGGAGCGGATCAGCCCCACCATTTT.

In regard to this clonotype: A junction boundary mismatches the germline segment, possibly from a read error. The gene calls are TRBV12-3 or TRBV12-4 and TRBJ1-1; D unresolved. CDR3 size: 14 residues. CDR3 sequence (DNA): TGTGTCAGCAGTTTTCTGACACAGAACACTGAAGCTTTCTTT. It specifies CVSSFLTQNTEAFF.

On this clonotype itself: One end of the junction fails to match germline, which may point to a read error. CDR3 nucleotides: TGTGTCAGCAGCTTGGTCCGTCGACATCACACCGGGGAGCTGTTCTTT. It yields the protein CVSSLVRRHHTGELFF. The chain has TRBV5-6 and TRBJ2-2; a weak D match, TRBD2 (5 bases). The CDR3 loop spans 16 amino acids. Germline-derived CDR1 and CDR2 are SGHDT and YYEEEE.

Note on this clonotype: The CDR3 does not close with the conserved phenylalanine or tryptophan, likely indicating a read error. This chain joins TRBV6-2 or TRBV6-3 and TRBJ2-1; TRBD2 is a possible D gene (5 bases). This CDR3 region has 12 residues. CDR1 is MNHEY, CDR2 SVGEGT, per germline. This CDR3 reads CTSSPTPAGQFS. Written as DNA, the CDR3 is TGTACCAGCAGTCCGACCCCCGCGGGGCAGTTCTCC.

The chain combines TRBV5-1 with TRBJ1-4; D call uncertain. Trimming cost V 1 base and J 3 bases, with 10 bases left between them. The CDR3 extends over 15 amino acids. The V gene's germline CDR1 is SGHRS and CDR2 YFSETQ. Written as DNA, the CDR3 is TGCGCCAGCAGCTTGCGGGCAGATGCTAATGAAAAACTGTTTTTT. Its protein product is CASSLRADANEKLFF.

This clonotype was observed at least ten times. This chain joins TRBV5-6 and TRBJ2-2; D is undetermined. The germline V gene encodes CDR1 SGHDT and CDR2 YYEEEE. The CDR3 sequence is 14 residues long. With 3 bases removed from V and 2 bases from J, the gap between germline ends came to 8 bases. The CDR3 protein is CASSWNHNTGELFF. For the CDR3, the DNA is TGTGCCAGCAGCTGGAATCATAACACCGGGGAGCTGTTTTTT.

This clonotype was observed once. An end of the junction differs from the germline gene, which may be a read error. This rearrangement joins TRBV4-3 to TRBJ2-3; D gene ambiguous. The germline V gene has CDR1 LGHNA and CDR2 YSLEER. This CDR3 has 13 residues. The CDR3 nucleotides are TGCGCCAGTAGCCAAGATCTCGCAGATACGCAGTATTTT. Its translation is CASSQDLADTQYF.

As to this clonotype: At one of its ends the junction is not consistent with the germline gene, which may arise from a read error. The genes are TRBV30 and TRBJ2-7, with 9 bases identical to TRBD2. Germline CDR1 is GTSNPN and CDR2 is SVGIG (reference sequence). The CDR3 runs 15 residues. The CDR3 protein is CTWSERLAVNYEQYF. The DNA of the CDR3 is TGTACCTGGAGCGAAAGACTAGCGGTAAACTACGAGCAGTACTTC.

As to this clonotype: One end of the junction fails to match germline, which may point to a read error. The chain joins TRBV6-2 or TRBV6-3 to TRBJ2-3; 8 bases line up with TRBD2. Germline values: CDR1 MNHEY, CDR2 SVGEGT. The CDR3 contains 16 residues. CDR3 loop: CAGSYRAGDRTDAQNF. The CDR3 DNA reads TGTGCCGGCAGTTATAGAGCGGGAGATAGGACAGATGCGCAGAATTTT.

In regard to this clonotype: The junction departs from germline at one end; a sequencing error may be responsible. The chain uses TRBV10-1 and TRBJ2-3; TRBD1 matches at 9 bases. This CDR3 spans 15 amino acids. Germline V lookup: CDR1 WNHNN, CDR2 SYGVQD (reference sequence). This CDR3 is CASRAGTGLGDTQYF. The DNA of the CDR3 is TGCGCGAGCAGAGCCGGGACAGGGCTGGGAGATACGCAGTATTTT.

Turning to this clonotype: At one of its ends the junction is not consistent with the germline gene, which may arise from a read error. The chain employs TRBV12-3 or TRBV12-4 and TRBJ1-5; tentatively, D is TRBD1 (5 bases). This CDR3 comprises 14 residues. CDR3 in DNA: TGTGCCAGCAGTTTCCGGACACTGAATCAGCCCCAGCAATTT. As protein: CASSFRTLNQPQQF.

On this clonotype itself: An end of the junction does not agree with germline; a read error may underlie this. V usage is TRBV11-3 and J usage is TRBJ2-1; the D gene is possibly TRBD2 (6 bases). This CDR3 region has 14 residues. Per the germline V gene, CDR1 is SGHNT and CDR2 is YENEEA. Here the CDR3 DNA reads TGTGCTAGCAGACGGACTACTACGTCTTCTGAACAGTTCTTC. This gives the protein CASRRTTTSSEQFF.

A remark on this clonotype: A junction boundary mismatches the germline segment, possibly from a read error. The rearrangement joins TRBV7-9 to TRBJ1-3; a weak D match, TRBD1 (5 bases). This CDR3 is built from 16 residues. The germline V gene encodes CDR1 SEHNR and CDR2 FQNEAQ (reference sequence). The CDR3 region is CASSERWGSSGNTVYF. In nucleotides, the CDR3 is TGTGCCAGCAGCGAACGGTGGGGGAGCTCTGGAAACACCGTATATTTT.

For this clonotype: Germline is not matched at one junction end, which may reflect a read error. The CDR3 sequence is CAISSAVNRRSGNTIYF. The CDR3 nucleotides are TGTGCCATCAGCTCTGCAGTGAACAGACGCTCTGGAAACACCATATATTTT. The chain joins TRBV11-3 to TRBJ1-3, with D unclear. CDR1 is SGHNT and CDR2 is YENEEA in the germline V gene. The CDR3 is 17 amino acids. The whole variable domain, remainder taken from reference TRBV11-3 and TRBJ1-3, is EAGVVQSPRYKIIEKKQPVAFWCNPISGHNTLYWYLQNLGQGPELLIRYENEEAVDDSQLPKDRFSAERLKGVDSTLKIQPAELGDSAVYLCAISSAVNRRSGNTIYFGEGSWLTVV.

Ten or more counts support this clonotype. One end of the junction is discordant with germline, which a read error may explain. The rearrangement uses TRBV20-1 and TRBJ2-1; the D gene could be TRBD1 or TRBD2 (6 bases each). Germline V gene sequence: CDR1 DFQATT, CDR2 SNEGSKA (reference sequence). This CDR3 spans 14 amino acids. CDR3 region: CSARGALFYNERFF. The CDR3 nucleotides read TGCAGTGCGAGGGGGGCTCTGTTTTACAATGAGCGGTTCTTC.

This clonotype was seen many times. This sequence joins TRBV20-1 and TRBJ2-1, with 7 bases aligning to TRBD2. This CDR3 spans 15 amino acids. Germline V gives CDR1 DFQATT, CDR2 SNEGSKA (reference sequence). J was trimmed by 5 bases and V by 5 bases; bases with no gene match: 12. CDR3 DNA sequence: TGCAGTGCTGGGCCCCCGGTAGCGGGTAACAATGAGCAGTTCTTC. This gives the protein CSAGPPVAGNNEQFF.

In this sample, this clonotype turned up many times. This may arise from a read error, as a much more abundant clone is one base away. This sequence joins TRBV4-2 and TRBJ2-1; 10 positions agree with TRBD2. The trim removed 2 bases at V and 4 bases at J, leaving 5 bases unmatched. Per the germline V gene, CDR1 is LGHNA and CDR2 is YNFKEQ. The CDR3 spans 16 residues. The CDR3 sequence is CASSQPGLAPYNEQFF. In DNA, the CDR3 is TGTGCCAGCAGCCAACCGGGACTAGCGCCTTACAATGAGCAGTTCTTC.

At least ten counts were recorded for this clonotype. The chain employs TRBV12-3 or TRBV12-4 and TRBJ2-2, with no clear D. The CDR3 consists of 14 residues. V lost 5 bases and J lost 6, with 13 bases in between. This CDR3 is CASSPMLRPGELFF. CDR3 nucleotides: TGTGCCAGCAGTCCAATGCTCCGGCCCGGGGAGCTGTTTTTT.

In regard to this clonotype: Without the conserved terminal phenylalanine or tryptophan, this CDR3 likely stems from a read error. The rearrangement uses TRBV11-2 and TRBJ1-1; D unclear. The CDR3 length is 14 residues. Germline CDR1 SGHAT, CDR2 FQNNGV. The CDR3 region has the DNA TGTGCTAGCAGATTCGCGGGAAAGAACACTGAAGCTTTCTCT. The encoded protein is CASRFAGKNTEAFS.

This clonotype was counted many times. The rearrangement uses TRBV4-2 and TRBJ2-7, with D unresolved. This CDR3 is 15 amino acids long. Germline CDR1 reads LGHNA; CDR2 reads YNFKEQ. V was trimmed by 4 bases and J by 5 bases, leaving 18 bases between them. CDR3 DNA: TGTGCCAGCAGCCCCGGTGGTTCCGGCAGCCACGAGCAGTACTTC. The encoded protein is CASSPGGSGSHEQYF.

Only a few counts were recorded for this clonotype. This rearrangement joins TRBV11-2 to TRBJ2-1; D ambiguous. CDR1 SGHAT and CDR2 FQNNGV come from the germline V gene. V lost 2 bases and J lost 4, with 12 bases in between. The CDR3 totals 15 residues. The CDR3 sequence: CASSLSASPYNEQFF. Written as DNA, the CDR3 is TGTGCCAGCAGCTTAAGCGCTAGTCCTTACAATGAGCAGTTCTTC.

Only one count was recorded for this clonotype. This chain uses TRBV28 with TRBJ2-7; TRBD2 might be the D (6 bases). The CDR3 is 15 residues long. Germline CDR1 reads MDHEN; CDR2 reads SYDVKM. The CDR3, as DNA: TGTGTCTGCACAGAATGGGGCGGGATGTCGAGGGAGCAGTACTTC. This gives the protein CVCTEWGGMSREQYF. Complete variable domain (other parts from reference TRBV28 and TRBJ2-7): DVKVTQSSRYLVKRTGEKVFLECVQDMDHENMFWYRQDPGLGLRLIYFSYDVKMKEKGDIPEGYSVSREKKERFSLILESASTNQTSMYLCVCTEWGGMSREQYFGPGTRLTVT.